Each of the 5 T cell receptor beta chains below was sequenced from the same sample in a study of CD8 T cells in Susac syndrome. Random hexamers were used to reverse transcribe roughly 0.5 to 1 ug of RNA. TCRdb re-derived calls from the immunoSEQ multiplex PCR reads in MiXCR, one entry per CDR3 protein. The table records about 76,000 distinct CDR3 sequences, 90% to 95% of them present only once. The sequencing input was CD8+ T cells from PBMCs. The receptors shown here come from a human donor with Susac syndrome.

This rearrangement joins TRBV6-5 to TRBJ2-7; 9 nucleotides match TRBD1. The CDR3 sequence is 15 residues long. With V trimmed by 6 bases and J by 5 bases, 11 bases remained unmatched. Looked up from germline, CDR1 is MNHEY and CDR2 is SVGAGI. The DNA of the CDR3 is TGTGCCAGCAGCCCCACCGGACAGGGGACGAACGAGCAGTACTTC. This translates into CASSPTGQGTNEQYF.

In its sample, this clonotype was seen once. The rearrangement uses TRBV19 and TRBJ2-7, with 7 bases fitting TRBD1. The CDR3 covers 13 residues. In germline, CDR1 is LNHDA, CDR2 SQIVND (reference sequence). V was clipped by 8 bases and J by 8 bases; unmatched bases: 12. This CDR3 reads CASSGTELTQQYF. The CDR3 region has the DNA TGTGCCAGTTCCGGGACAGAATTAACCCAGCAGTACTTC.

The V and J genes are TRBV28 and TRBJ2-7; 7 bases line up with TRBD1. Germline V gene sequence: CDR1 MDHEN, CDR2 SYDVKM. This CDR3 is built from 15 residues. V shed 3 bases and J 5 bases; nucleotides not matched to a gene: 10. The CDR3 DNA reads TGTGCCAGCAGTTTGGGTCCGGGACAGCACAACGAGCAGTACTTC. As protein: CASSLGPGQHNEQYF. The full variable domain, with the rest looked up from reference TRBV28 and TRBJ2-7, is DVKVTQSSRYLVKRTGEKVFLECVQDMDHENMFWYRQDPGLGLRLIYFSYDVKMKEKGDIPEGYSVSREKKERFSLILESASTNQTSMYLCASSLGPGQHNEQYFGPGTRLTVT.

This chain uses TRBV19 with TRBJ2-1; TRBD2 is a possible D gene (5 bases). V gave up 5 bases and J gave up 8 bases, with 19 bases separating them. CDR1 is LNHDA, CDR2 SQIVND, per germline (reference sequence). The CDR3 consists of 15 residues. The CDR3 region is CASSRSGGLYDEQFF. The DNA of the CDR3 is TGTGCCAGTAGTCGCTCCGGCGGACTGTACGATGAGCAGTTCTTC.

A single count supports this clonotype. DNA for the CDR3: TGCAGTGCTAGGGTCCCCCAGTCCCACGGGAATCAGCCCCAGCATTTT. Its translation is CSARVPQSHGNQPQHF. V usage is TRBV20-1 and J usage is TRBJ1-5; D gene uncertain. V lost 3 bases to trimming and J lost 4 bases, with 19 bases between them. Looked up from germline, CDR1 is DFQATT and CDR2 is SNEGSKA (reference sequence). This CDR3 spans 16 amino acids.